This TCR beta chain originates from a study of blood T cell repertoires in COVID-19. As originally analysed: Amplification of reference gene primers was used by the study to estimate nucleated cell counts. Assay: immunoSEQ multiplex PCR; the TCRdb copy retains only in-frame clones and omits some. V and J calls and clone size come straight from that table; D and trimming were deduced from the DNA. The sample shows more than 50,000 clones, more than 80% of them seen only once. The CDR3 runs to 15 residues. Germline CDR1 and CDR2: SGHVS and FQNEAQ. V dropped 2 bases and J dropped 7; count of bases not matched to a gene: 9.

What was sequenced was peripheral blood. This clonotype was sampled from an elderly man with acute or convalescent COVID-19. The chain couples TRBV7-8 to TRBJ1-2, with 8 bases that match TRBD1. The CDR3, as DNA: TGTGCCAGCAGCTTATTCACCCAGGGGGCGGGTGGCTACACCTTC. Its translation: CASSLFTQGAGGYTF.